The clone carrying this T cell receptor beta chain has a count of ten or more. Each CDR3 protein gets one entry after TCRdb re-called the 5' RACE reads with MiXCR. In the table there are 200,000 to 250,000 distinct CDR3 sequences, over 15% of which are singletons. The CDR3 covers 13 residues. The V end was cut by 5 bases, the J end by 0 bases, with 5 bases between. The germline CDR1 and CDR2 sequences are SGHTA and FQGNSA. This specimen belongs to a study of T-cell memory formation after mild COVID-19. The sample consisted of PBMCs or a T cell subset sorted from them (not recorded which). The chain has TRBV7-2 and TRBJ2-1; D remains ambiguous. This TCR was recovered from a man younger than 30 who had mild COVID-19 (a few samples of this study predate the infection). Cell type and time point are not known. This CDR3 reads CASSPDSYNEQFF. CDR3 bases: TGTGCCAGCAGCCCCGACTCCTACAATGAGCAGTTCTTC.